Given below is one T cell receptor (beta chain) in context. The V end was cut by 4 bases, the J end by 4 bases, with 12 bases between. The CDR3 totals 14 residues. The V gene's germline CDR1 is SGHRS and CDR2 YFSETQ. The sample comes from a study of blood T cell repertoires in COVID-19. About the research overall: Some COVID-19 samples were acute and others convalescent; all came from the United States, Italy and Spain. T cells, B-cell-depleted T cells, or PBMCs provided the cDNA or gDNA that served as material.

Per the original methods: The authors estimated nucleated cell counts from reference gene primer amplification. The protocol was immunoSEQ multiplex PCR, while the TCRdb copy is restricted to in-frame clones and leaves out a portion. D and trimming were read from the DNA, whereas the V and J calls and clone size are those reported in that table. This sample has about 74,000 clones, with 88% found just once. Sequenced sample: peripheral blood. The origin of this receptor is a woman aged 80 or over with active or convalescent COVID-19. The V call is TRBV5-1, the J call TRBJ2-1; perhaps TRBD2 as D (6 bases). Here the CDR3 reads CASSLGTLYNEQFF. The DNA for the CDR3 is TGCGCCAGCAGCCTAGGGACTCTATACAATGAGCAGTTCTTC.